The rows below give T cell receptor beta chains drawn from one sample of a study of early T cells in non-severe SARS-CoV-2 infection. TCRdb reprocessed the 5' RACE reads via MiXCR and lists one record per CDR3 protein. The sample shows 25,000 to 30,000 distinct CDR3 sequences, 6% to 7.5% of them seen only once. This sample comprised whole blood, obtained at baseline. These receptors were collected from an adult who was a healthcare worker with PCR-confirmed SARS-CoV-2 infection or an uninfected control (not recorded which). Each CDR3 is given with its conserved first and last residue. A D gene is named only where the DNA matches it firmly. Size values are once, few and many counts, or a class for expanded clones, and some rows have none.

V gene,D gene,clone size,J gene,CDR3 protein,CDR3 DNA
TRBV12-3/TRBV12-4,.,few,TRBJ2-2,CASRESGEPGELFF,TGTGCCAGCAGGGAGAGCGGAGAGCCCGGGGAGCTGTTTTTT
TRBV7-2,.,.,TRBJ1-1,CASSLGPLGTEAFF,TGTGCCAGCAGCTTGGGACCTCTTGGCACTGAAGCTTTCTTT
TRBV5-6,TRBD1,many,TRBJ1-1,CASSLALGGWGAEAFF,TGTGCCAGCAGCTTGGCCTTAGGGGGCTGGGGCGCTGAAGCTTTCTTT
TRBV12-3/TRBV12-4,.,many,TRBJ2-7,CASSASYEQYF,TGTGCCAGCAGTGCCTCCTACGAGCAGTACTTC
TRBV6-2/TRBV6-3,TRBD2,many,TRBJ2-1,CALPSGGDNEQFF,TGTGCCCTCCCCTCGGGGGGGGACAATGAGCAGTTCTTC
TRBV5-6,TRBD1,many,TRBJ2-3,CASSLGQGADTQYF,TGTGCCAGCAGCTTGGGACAGGGGGCAGATACGCAGTATTTT
TRBV11-2,.,many,TRBJ2-5,CASATDAISQYF,TGTGCCAGCGCAACGGACGCTATAAGCCAGTACTTC
TRBV7-8,TRBD2,many,TRBJ2-1,CASSLGPYLAGDEQFF,TGTGCCAGCAGCTTAGGACCCTACCTAGCGGGGGATGAGCAGTTCTTC
TRBV20-1,.,many,TRBJ1-1,CSAIEPNSLGTEAFF,TGCAGTGCGATAGAGCCAAACAGCCTAGGGACTGAAGCTTTCTTT
TRBV12-3/TRBV12-4,.,many,TRBJ1-2,CASSLPPGANGYTF,TGTGCCAGCAGTTTACCCCCGGGGGCCAATGGCTACACCTTC
TRBV4-2,TRBD2,many,TRBJ2-1,CASSQAGGPNNEQFF,TGTGCCAGCAGCCAGGCGGGGGGGCCTAATAATGAGCAGTTCTTC
TRBV3-1,.,many,TRBJ2-1,CASSQFQDSQSFF,TGTGCCAGCAGCCAGTTTCAAGACAGCCAATCGTTCTTC
TRBV7-3,.,.,TRBJ2-3,CASSLNSREVRDTQYF,TGTGCCAGCAGCTTAAACTCTAGGGAGGTCAGAGATACGCAGTATTTT
TRBV4-3,.,.,TRBJ1-1,CASSQDKGMNTEAFF,TGCGCCAGCAGCCAAGATAAGGGGATGAACACTGAAGCTTTCTTT
TRBV4-3,.,many,TRBJ2-7,CASSRYRDLSSYEQYF,TGCGCCAGCAGCCGGTATCGGGACCTAAGCTCCTACGAGCAGTACTTC
TRBV5-6,.,few,TRBJ2-1,CASSLYAGTYNEQFF,TGTGCCAGCAGCTTGTATGCGGGAACCTACAATGAGCAGTTCTTC
TRBV12-3/TRBV12-4,.,many,TRBJ2-1,CASIRDMGYNEQFF,TGTGCCAGCATAAGGGACATGGGGTATAATGAGCAGTTCTTC
TRBV11-2,.,few,TRBJ1-3,CASSFPGTVSGNTIYF,TGTGCCAGCAGCTTTCCCGGGACGGTATCTGGAAACACCATATATTTT
TRBV10-1,.,many,TRBJ1-6,CASSEWANSPLHF,TGCGCCAGCAGTGAATGGGCTAATTCACCCCTCCACTTT
TRBV6-5,TRBD1,few,TRBJ2-7,CASRKDRIAEQYF,TGTGCCAGCAGAAAGGACAGGATCGCGGAGCAGTACTTC
TRBV11-2,TRBD2,many,TRBJ2-1,CASSTRTSGNYNEQFF,TGTGCCAGCAGCACCCGGACTAGCGGAAACTACAATGAGCAGTTCTTC
TRBV30,TRBD2,.,TRBJ2-3,CAWSVAGADTQYF,TGTGCCTGGAGTGTAGCGGGAGCAGATACGCAGTATTTT
TRBV5-1,.,many,TRBJ2-1,CASSLDGGSSYNEQFF,TGCGCCAGCAGCTTGGACGGTGGGAGTTCCTACAATGAGCAGTTCTTC
TRBV18,.,many,TRBJ1-2,CASSPRDSPNYGYTF,TGTGCCAGCTCACCGCGCGACAGTCCTAACTATGGCTACACCTTC
TRBV12-5,.,many,TRBJ1-1,CASAPWGRNTEAFF,TGTGCTAGTGCCCCTTGGGGCAGGAACACTGAAGCTTTCTTT
TRBV5-1,TRBD1,many,TRBJ1-6,CASSPGQVINSPLHF,TGCGCCAGCAGCCCCGGACAGGTCATTAATTCACCCCTCCACTTT
TRBV5-1,.,many,TRBJ2-3,CASSLSASSAADTQYF,TGCGCCAGCAGCTTGAGTGCATCTAGTGCGGCAGATACGCAGTATTTT
TRBV12-3/TRBV12-4,TRBD2,.,TRBJ2-1,CASSRTSGGAHYNEQFF,TGTGCCAGCAGCCGGACTAGCGGGGGGGCGCACTACAATGAGCAGTTCTTC
TRBV5-1,TRBD2,.,TRBJ2-3,CASSPGTRTDTQYF,TGCGCCAGCAGCCCCGGGACTAGAACAGATACGCAGTATTTT
TRBV4-3,TRBD2,.,TRBJ2-3,CASSRGLAGPTDTQYF,TGCGCCAGCAGTCGTGGACTAGCGGGGCCCACAGATACGCAGTATTTT
TRBV30,.,many,TRBJ1-5,CAWSAQYDQPQHF,TGTGCCTGGAGTGCCCAGTACGATCAGCCCCAGCATTTT
TRBV6-2/TRBV6-3,.,.,TRBJ2-7,CASSYLLRESLSYEQYF,TGTGCCAGCAGTTACCTGCTCCGGGAGAGCTTAAGCTACGAGCAGTACTTC
TRBV12-3/TRBV12-4,.,many,TRBJ1-2,CASSTRFSGGFYGYTF,TGTGCCAGCAGTACGAGATTCAGCGGCGGTTTCTATGGCTACACCTTC
TRBV12-3/TRBV12-4,TRBD2,.,TRBJ2-5,CASSLLASGQETQYF,TGTGCCAGCAGTTTATTGGCTAGCGGCCAAGAGACCCAGTACTTC
TRBV4-2,TRBD2,few,TRBJ2-1,CASSQEPSGDEQFF,TGTGCCAGCAGCCAAGAGCCTAGCGGGGATGAGCAGTTCTTC
TRBV19,.,many,TRBJ2-7,CASSVVGDNEQCF,TGTGCCAGTAGTGTAGTTGGGGATAACGAGCAGTGCTTC
TRBV6-4,TRBD1,many,TRBJ2-1,CASSESAGGIFYNEQFF,TGTGCCAGCAGTGAATCGGCAGGGGGTATTTTCTACAATGAGCAGTTCTTC
TRBV2,.,many,TRBJ2-1,CASAYNEQFF,TGTGCCAGCGCCTACAATGAGCAGTTCTTC
TRBV6-5,.,many,TRBJ2-7,CASSYKGDGPYEQYF,TGTGCCAGCAGTTACAAGGGGGACGGCCCCTACGAGCAGTACTTC
TRBV20-1,.,many,TRBJ1-2,CSATGAIYGYTF,TGCAGTGCTACAGGAGCAATCTATGGCTACACCTTC
TRBV20-1,.,many,TRBJ1-1,CSARTSGRSVTEAFF,TGCAGTGCTAGGACCTCCGGGAGGAGCGTCACTGAAGCTTTCTTT
TRBV19,.,many,TRBJ2-1,CASSIRPGPSRDEQFF,TGTGCCAGTAGTATCCGTCCGGGACCCTCGAGGGATGAGCAGTTCTTC